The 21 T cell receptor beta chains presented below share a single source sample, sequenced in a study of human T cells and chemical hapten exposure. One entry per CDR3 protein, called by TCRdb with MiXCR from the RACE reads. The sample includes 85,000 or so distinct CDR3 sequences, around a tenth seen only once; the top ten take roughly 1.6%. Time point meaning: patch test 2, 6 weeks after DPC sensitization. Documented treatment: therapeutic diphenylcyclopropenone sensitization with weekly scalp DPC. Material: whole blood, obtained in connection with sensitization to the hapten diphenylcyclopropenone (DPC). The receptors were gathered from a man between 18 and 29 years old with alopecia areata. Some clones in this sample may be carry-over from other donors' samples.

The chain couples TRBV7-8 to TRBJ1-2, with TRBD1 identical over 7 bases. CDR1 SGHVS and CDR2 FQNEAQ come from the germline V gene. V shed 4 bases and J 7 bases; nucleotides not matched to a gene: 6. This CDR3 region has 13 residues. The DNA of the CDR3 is TGTGCCAGCAGCTCCGAGACAGGGTCTGGCTACACCTTC. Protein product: CASSSETGSGYTF.

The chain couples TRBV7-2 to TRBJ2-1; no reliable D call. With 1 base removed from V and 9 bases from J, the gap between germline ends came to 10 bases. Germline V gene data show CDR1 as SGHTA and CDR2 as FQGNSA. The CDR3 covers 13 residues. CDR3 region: CASSLGRMGEQFF. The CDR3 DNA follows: TGTGCCAGCAGCTTAGGAAGGATGGGTGAGCAGTTCTTC.

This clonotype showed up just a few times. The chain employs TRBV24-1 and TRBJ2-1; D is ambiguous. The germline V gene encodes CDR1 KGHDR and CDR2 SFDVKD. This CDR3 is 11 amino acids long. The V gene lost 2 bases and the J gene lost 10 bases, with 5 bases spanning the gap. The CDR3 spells CATSDWREQFF. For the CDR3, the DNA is TGTGCCACCAGTGATTGGCGGGAGCAGTTCTTC.

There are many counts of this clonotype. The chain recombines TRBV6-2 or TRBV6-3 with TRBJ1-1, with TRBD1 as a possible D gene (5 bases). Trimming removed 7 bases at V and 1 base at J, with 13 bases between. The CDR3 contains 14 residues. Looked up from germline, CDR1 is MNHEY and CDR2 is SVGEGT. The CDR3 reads CASTSRGANTEAFF. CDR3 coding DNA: TGTGCCAGCACCAGCAGAGGGGCGAACACTGAAGCTTTCTTT.

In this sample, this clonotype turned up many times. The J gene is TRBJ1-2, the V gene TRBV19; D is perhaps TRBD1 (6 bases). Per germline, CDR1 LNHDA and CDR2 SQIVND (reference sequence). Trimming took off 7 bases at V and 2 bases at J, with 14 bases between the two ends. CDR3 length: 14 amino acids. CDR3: CASIRRGANYGYTF. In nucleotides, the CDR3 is TGTGCCAGTATCAGGAGGGGGGCGAACTATGGCTACACCTTC.

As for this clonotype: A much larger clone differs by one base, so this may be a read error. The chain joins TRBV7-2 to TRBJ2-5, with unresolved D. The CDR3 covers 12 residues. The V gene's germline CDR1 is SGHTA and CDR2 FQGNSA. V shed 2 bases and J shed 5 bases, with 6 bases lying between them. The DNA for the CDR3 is TGTGCCAGCAGCTTAACGGCGGAGACCCAGTACTTC. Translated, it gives CASSLTAETQYF.

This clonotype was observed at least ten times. Here the CDR3 DNA reads TGTGCCAGCAGCTTTTTAGCGGGGGGCCAGCAGTTCTTC. Amino acids: CASSFLAGGQQFF. This chain connects TRBV7-2 to TRBJ2-1, with 10 bases that match TRBD2. The germline V gene encodes CDR1 SGHTA and CDR2 FQGNSA. The V and J ends lost 3 bases and 11 bases, in that order; junction bases with no gene match: 4. The CDR3 consists of 13 residues.

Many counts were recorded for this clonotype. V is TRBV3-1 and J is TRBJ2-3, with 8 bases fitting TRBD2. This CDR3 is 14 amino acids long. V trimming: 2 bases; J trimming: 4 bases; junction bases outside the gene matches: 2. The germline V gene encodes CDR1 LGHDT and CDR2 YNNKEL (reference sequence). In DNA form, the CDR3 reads TGTGCCAGCAGCCAAACGGGGGGGGCAGATACGCAGTATTTT. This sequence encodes CASSQTGGADTQYF.

The CDR3 region is CASSVAPQNTEAFF. DNA for the CDR3: TGTGCCAGCAGCGTAGCCCCCCAGAACACTGAAGCTTTCTTT. This chain connects TRBV9 to TRBJ1-1, with no clear D. This CDR3 is built from 14 residues. V lost 0 bases to trimming and J lost 1 base, with 7 bases between them. Germline V lookup: CDR1 SGDLS, CDR2 YYNGEE.

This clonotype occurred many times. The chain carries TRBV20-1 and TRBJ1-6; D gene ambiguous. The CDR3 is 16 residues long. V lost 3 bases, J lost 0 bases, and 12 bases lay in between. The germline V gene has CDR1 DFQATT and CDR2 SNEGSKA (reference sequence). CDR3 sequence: CSARTHRSSYNSPLHF. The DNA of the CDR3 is TGCAGTGCTAGGACTCATAGGAGCTCCTATAATTCACCCCTCCACTTT.

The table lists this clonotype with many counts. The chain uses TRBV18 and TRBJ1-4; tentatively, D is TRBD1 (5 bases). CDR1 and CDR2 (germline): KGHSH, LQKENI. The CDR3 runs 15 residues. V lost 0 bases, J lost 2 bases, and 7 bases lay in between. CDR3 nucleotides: TGTGCCAGCTCACCACCTGGGACTACTAATGAAAAACTGTTTTTT. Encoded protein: CASSPPGTTNEKLFF.

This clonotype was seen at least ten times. The CDR3 loop reads CSAGQGTEAFF. The CDR3 nucleotides are TGCAGCGCTGGACAGGGTACTGAAGCTTTCTTT. This chain joins TRBV29-1 and TRBJ1-1; 8 nucleotides agree with TRBD1. V gave up 7 bases and J gave up 5 bases; unmatched junction bases: 3. The germline V gene encodes CDR1 SQVTM and CDR2 ANQGSEA. The CDR3 sequence is 11 residues long.

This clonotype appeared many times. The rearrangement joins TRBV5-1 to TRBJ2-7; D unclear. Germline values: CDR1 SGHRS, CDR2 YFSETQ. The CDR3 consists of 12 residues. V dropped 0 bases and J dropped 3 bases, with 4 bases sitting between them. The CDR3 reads CASSLVSYEQYF. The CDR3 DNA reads TGCGCCAGCAGCTTGGTCAGCTACGAGCAGTACTTC.

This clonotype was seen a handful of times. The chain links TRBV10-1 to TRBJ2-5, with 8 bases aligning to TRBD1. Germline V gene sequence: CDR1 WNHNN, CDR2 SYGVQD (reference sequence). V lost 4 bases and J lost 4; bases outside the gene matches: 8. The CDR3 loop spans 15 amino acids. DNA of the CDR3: TGCGCCAGCAGTGGGTCAGGGGGCAGGGGAGAGACCCAGTACTTC. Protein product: CASSGSGGRGETQYF.

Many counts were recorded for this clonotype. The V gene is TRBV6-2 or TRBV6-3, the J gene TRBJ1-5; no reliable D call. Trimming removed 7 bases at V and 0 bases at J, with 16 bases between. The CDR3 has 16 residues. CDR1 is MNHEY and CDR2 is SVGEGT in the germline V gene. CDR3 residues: CASKHGRMHSNQPQHF. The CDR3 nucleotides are TGTGCCAGCAAGCATGGACGGATGCATAGCAATCAGCCCCAGCATTTT.

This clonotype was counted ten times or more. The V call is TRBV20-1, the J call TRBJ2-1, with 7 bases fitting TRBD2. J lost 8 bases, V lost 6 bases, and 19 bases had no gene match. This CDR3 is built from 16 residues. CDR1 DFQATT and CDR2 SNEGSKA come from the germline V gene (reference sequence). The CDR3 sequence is CSAPALSGLLPDEQFF. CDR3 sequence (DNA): TGCAGTGCCCCAGCCCTTAGCGGGTTACTGCCTGATGAGCAGTTCTTC.

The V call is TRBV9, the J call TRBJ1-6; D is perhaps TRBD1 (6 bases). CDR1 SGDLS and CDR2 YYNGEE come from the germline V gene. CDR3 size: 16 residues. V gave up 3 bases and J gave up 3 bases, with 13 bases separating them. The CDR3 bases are TGTGCCAGCAGCGCCCAAAGGGGGATCTATAATTCACCCCTCCACTTT. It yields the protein CASSAQRGIYNSPLHF.

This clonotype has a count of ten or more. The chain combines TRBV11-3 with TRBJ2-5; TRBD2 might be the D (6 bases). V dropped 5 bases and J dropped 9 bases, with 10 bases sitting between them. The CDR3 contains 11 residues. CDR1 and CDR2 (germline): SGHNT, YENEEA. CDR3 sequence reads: CASSVSGPQYF. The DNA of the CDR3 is TGTGCCAGCAGCGTTAGCGGACCCCAGTACTTC.

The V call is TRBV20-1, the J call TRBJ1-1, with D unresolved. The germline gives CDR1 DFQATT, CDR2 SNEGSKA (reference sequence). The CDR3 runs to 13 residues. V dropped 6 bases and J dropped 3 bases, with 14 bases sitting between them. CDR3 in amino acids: CSAPMGLDTEAFF. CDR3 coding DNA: TGCAGTGCGCCCATGGGTCTCGACACTGAAGCTTTCTTT.

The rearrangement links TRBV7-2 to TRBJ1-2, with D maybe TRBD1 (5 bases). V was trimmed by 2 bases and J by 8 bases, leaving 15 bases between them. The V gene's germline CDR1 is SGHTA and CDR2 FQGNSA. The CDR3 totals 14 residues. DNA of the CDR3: TGTGCCAGCAGCTTATCAACAGGTCCCGGCGGCTACACCTTC. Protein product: CASSLSTGPGGYTF.

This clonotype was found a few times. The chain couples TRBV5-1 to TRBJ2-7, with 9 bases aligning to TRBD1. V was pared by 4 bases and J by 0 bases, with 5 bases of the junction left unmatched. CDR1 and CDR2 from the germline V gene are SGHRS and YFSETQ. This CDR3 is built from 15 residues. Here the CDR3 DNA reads TGCGCCAGCAGCGCGGGACAGGGTATCTCCTACGAGCAGTACGTC. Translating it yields CASSAGQGISYEQYV.